This T cell receptor (beta chain) comes out of a study of B cell selection in AIRE deficiency. This table comes from immunoSEQ multiplex PCR, and its TCRdb copy is limited to in-frame clones, with some not included. The sample holds 20,000 to 25,000 clones, 95% to 98% seen once. CD4+CD127+ cells were sorted as the conventional CD4 T cells. Germline-derived CDR1 and CDR2 are LNHDA and SQIVND (reference sequence). Trimming took off 5 bases at V and 7 bases at J, with 14 bases between the two ends. The CDR3 is 13 amino acids. This chain links TRBV19 with TRBJ1-2; no clear D gene. Sequences were obtained from conventional CD4+ T cells sorted from PBMCs. The origin of this receptor is a human donor with AIRE deficiency. CDR3 in amino acids: CASSSQRSFGYTF. Written as DNA, the CDR3 is TGTGCCAGTAGTTCCCAGAGATCTTTTGGCTACACCTTC.